This T cell receptor (beta chain) was obtained from a study of response to subunit inactivated influenza vaccine. Points on this clonotype: Antigen: not known.

Whole-study results and caveats: That few new T cells are recruited by each seasonal influenza vaccination was the authors' suggestion.

Via MiXCR, TCRdb re-called the RT-PCR reads, giving one row per CDR3 protein. The data contain about half a million distinct CDR3 sequences, about 25% of them singletons. The starting material was CD4+ T cells sorted from PBMCs, obtained around 5 days after vaccination. The TCR comes from a man aged 45-60 years who received an inactivated influenza vaccine.

The chain's CDR3 is CASRSDRGNYGYTF. CDR3 in DNA: TGTGCCAGCAGATCCGACAGGGGAAACTATGGCTACACCTTC. The chain couples TRBV11-1 to TRBJ1-2; 8 bases match TRBD1. CDR3 length: 14 amino acids. Germline V CDR1 and CDR2: SGHAT, FQDESV (reference sequence). The V segment lost 6 bases and the J segment 2 bases; nucleotides outside the gene matches: 5.